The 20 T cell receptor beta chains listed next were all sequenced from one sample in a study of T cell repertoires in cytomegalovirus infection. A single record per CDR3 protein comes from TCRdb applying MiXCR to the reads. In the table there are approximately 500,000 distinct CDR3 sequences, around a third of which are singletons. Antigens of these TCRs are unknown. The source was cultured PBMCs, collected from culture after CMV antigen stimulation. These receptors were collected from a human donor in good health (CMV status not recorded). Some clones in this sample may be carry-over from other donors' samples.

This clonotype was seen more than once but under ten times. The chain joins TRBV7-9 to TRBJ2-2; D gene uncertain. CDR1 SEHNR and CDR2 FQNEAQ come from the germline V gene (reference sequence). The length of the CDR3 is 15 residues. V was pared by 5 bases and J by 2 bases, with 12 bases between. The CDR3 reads CASSPPGLNTGELFF. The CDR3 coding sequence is TGTGCCAGCAGCCCCCCGGGCCTTAACACCGGGGAGCTGTTTTTT.

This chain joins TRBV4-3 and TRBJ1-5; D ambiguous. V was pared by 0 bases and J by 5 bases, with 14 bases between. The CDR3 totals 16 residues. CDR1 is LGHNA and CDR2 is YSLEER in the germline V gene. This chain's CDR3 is CASSQDVGKSYQPQHF. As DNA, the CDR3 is TGCGCCAGCAGCCAAGATGTCGGTAAGAGTTATCAGCCCCAGCATTTT.

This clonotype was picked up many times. The CDR3 loop is CASSGASSYNEQFF. As DNA, the CDR3 is TGTGCCAGCAGTGGAGCGAGCTCCTACAATGAGCAGTTCTTC. The rearrangement joins TRBV7-2 to TRBJ2-1, with D hard to call. Germline V gives CDR1 SGHTA, CDR2 FQGNSA. The CDR3 contains 14 residues. Between the trimmed V and J ends, which lost 6 bases and 0 bases, there was a span of 9 bases.

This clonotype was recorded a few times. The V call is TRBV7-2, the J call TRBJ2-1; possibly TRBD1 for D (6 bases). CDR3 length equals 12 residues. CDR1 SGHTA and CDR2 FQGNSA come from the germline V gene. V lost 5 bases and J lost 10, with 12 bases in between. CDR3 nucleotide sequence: TGTGCCAGCAGCCAACAGGGTAACGAGCAGTTCTTC. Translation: CASSQQGNEQFF.

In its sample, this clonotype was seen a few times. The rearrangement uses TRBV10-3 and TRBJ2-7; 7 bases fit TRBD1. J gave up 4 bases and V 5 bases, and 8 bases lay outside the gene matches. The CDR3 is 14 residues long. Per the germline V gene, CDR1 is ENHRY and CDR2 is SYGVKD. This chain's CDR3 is CAISPGTAGYEQYF. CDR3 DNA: TGTGCCATCAGTCCCGGGACAGCCGGTTACGAGCAGTACTTC.

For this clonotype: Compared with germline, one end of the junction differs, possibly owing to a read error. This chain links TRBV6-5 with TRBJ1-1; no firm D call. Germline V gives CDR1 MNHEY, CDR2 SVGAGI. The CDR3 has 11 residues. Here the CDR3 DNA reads TGTGCCAGCAGTAGGAACGCTGAAGCTTTCTTT. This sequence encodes CASSRNAEAFF.

The CDR3 protein is CASSAPGQAYQPQHF. DNA of the CDR3: TGTGCCAGTAGTGCGCCGGGACAGGCATATCAGCCCCAGCATTTT. The chain employs TRBV19 and TRBJ1-5, with 8 positions matching TRBD1. This CDR3 has 15 residues. Germline V lookup: CDR1 LNHDA, CDR2 SQIVND (reference sequence). Germline trimming cut 5 bases from V and 5 bases from J; bases unmatched to any gene: 8.

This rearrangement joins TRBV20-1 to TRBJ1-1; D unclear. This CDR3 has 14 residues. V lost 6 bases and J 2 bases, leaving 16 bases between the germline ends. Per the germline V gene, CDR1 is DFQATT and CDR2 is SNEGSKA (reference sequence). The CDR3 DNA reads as TGCAGTGCCGCGATAGGAGGGAAAAACACTGAAGCTTTCTTT. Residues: CSAAIGGKNTEAFF.

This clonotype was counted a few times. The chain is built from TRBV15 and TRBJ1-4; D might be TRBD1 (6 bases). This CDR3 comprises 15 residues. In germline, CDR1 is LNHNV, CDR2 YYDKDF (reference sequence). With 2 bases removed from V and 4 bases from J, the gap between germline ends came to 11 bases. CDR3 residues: CATSRNIRGNEKLFF. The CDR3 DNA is TGTGCCACCAGCAGAAACATCAGGGGTAATGAAAAACTGTTTTTT.

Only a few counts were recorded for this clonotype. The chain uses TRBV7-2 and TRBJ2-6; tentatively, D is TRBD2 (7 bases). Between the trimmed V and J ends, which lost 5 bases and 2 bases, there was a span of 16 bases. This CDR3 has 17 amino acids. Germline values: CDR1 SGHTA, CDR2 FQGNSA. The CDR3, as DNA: TGTGCCAGCAGCCAAAGGGGGGGCCTCCCTGGGGCCAACGTCCTGACTTTC. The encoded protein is CASSQRGGLPGANVLTF.

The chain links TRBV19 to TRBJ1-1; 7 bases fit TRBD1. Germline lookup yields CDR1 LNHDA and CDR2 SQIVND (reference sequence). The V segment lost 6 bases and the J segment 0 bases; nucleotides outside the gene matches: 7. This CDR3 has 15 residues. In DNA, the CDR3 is TGTGCCAGTAGGACCCCTGACAGGGTGAACACTGAAGCTTTCTTT. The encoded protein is CASRTPDRVNTEAFF.

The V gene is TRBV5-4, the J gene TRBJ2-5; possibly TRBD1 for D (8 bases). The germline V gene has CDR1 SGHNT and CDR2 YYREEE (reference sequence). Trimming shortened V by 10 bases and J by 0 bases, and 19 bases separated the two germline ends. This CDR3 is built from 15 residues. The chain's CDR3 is CAVQGGGKNQETQYF. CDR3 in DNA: TGTGCCGTACAGGGGGGAGGGAAAAACCAAGAGACCCAGTACTTC.

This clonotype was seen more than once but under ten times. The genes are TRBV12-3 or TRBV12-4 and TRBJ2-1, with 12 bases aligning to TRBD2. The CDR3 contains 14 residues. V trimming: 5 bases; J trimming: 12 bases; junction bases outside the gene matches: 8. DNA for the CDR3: TGTGCCAGCAGTCCCCGACTAGCGGGAGTAAGGCAGTTCTTC. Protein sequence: CASSPRLAGVRQFF.

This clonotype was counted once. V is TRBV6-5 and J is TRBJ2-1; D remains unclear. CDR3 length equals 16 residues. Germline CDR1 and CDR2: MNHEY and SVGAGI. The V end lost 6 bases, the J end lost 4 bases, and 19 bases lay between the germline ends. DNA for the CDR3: TGTGCCAGCAGCGCTACCCCTCAAGGTCAATACAATGAGCAGTTCTTC. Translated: CASSATPQGQYNEQFF.

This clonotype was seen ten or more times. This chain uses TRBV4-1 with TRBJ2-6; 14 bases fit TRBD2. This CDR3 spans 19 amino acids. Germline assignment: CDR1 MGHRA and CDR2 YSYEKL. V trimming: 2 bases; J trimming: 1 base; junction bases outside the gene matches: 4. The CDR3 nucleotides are TGCGCCAGCAGCCAATCGGGACTAGCGGGAGATTCTGGGGCCAACGTCCTGACTTTC. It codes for CASSQSGLAGDSGANVLTF.

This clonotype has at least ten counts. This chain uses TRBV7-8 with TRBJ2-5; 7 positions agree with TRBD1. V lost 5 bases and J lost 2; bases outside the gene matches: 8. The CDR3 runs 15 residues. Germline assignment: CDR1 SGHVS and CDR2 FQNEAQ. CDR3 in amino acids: CASSLRLQGQETQYF. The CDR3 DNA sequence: TGTGCCAGCAGCCTAAGGCTACAGGGGCAAGAGACCCAGTACTTC.

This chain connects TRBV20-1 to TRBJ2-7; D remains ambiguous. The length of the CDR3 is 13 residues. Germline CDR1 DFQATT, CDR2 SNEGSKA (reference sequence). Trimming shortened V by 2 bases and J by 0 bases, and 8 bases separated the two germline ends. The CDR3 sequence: CSARTPISYEQYF. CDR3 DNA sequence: TGCAGTGCTAGAACCCCGATCTCCTACGAGCAGTACTTC.

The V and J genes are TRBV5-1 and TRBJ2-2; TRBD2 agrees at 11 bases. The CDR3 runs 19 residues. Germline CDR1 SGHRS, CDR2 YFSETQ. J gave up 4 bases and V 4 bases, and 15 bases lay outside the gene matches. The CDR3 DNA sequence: TGCGCCAGCAGCCCGGCACTAGCGGGAGTTTCCCCCGGCACCGGGGAGCTGTTTTTT. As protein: CASSPALAGVSPGTGELFF.

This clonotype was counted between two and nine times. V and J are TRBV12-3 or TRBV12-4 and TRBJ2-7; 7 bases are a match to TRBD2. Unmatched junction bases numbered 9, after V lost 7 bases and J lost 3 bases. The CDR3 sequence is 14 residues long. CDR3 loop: CASTGAASGYEQYF. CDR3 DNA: TGTGCCAGCACCGGGGCGGCTAGCGGCTACGAGCAGTACTTC.

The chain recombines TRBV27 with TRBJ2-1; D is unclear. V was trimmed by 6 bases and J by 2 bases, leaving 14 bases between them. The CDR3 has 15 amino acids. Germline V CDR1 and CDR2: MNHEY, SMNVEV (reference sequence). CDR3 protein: CASSSRAFAYNEQFF. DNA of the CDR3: TGTGCCAGCAGCTCCCGCGCCTTTGCCTACAATGAGCAGTTCTTC.